The present T cell receptor beta chain was sequenced within a study of cytomegalovirus exposure and HLA in healthy donors. For the study at large: Roughly 180 million T cells yielded roughly 120 million unique TCR beta sequences in earlier analysis. General study points: In a later analysis, a missense DCLRE1C variant was linked to TCR beta V- and J-gene trimming.

This clone was seen a few times. Its matching antigen is unknown. Vbeta (60) and Jbeta (13) primers were used in the PCR. Sequencing used immunoSEQ multiplex PCR; TCRdb keeps in-frame clones, though not all of them. Of 150,000 to 200,000 clones listed, less than 80% were seen once; the top ten hold 0.69%. The CDR3 extends over 12 amino acids. V lost 10 bases, J lost 7 bases, and 16 bases lay in between. Germline V lookup: CDR1 LNHDA, CDR2 SQIVND (reference sequence). Donors consisted of healthy bone marrow donors. Sequencing was carried out using PBMCs. The genes are TRBV19 and TRBJ1-1; D is possibly TRBD1 (6 bases). The TCR was taken from a woman in her 40s in good health and CMV-seronegative. The CDR3 is CATYGGQDEAFF. DNA for the CDR3: TGTGCCACCTACGGGGGGCAGGATGAAGCTTTCTTT.